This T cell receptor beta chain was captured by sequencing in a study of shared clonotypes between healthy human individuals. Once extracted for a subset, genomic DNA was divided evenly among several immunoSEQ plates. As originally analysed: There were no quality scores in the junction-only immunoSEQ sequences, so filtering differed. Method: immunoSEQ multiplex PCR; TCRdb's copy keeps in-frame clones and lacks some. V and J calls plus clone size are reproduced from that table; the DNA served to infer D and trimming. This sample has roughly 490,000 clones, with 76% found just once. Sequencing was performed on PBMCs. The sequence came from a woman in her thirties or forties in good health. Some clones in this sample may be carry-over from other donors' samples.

The CDR3, as DNA: TGTGCCAGCCAAACGGGATTAGCGGGGACCTCGGAGCAGTTCTTC. Its protein product is CASQTGLAGTSEQFF. V is TRBV2 and J is TRBJ2-1, with TRBD2 matching 8 bases. Germline CDR1 and CDR2: SNHLY and FYNNEI. With V trimmed by 8 bases and J by 10 bases, 16 bases remained unmatched. The CDR3 has 15 amino acids.